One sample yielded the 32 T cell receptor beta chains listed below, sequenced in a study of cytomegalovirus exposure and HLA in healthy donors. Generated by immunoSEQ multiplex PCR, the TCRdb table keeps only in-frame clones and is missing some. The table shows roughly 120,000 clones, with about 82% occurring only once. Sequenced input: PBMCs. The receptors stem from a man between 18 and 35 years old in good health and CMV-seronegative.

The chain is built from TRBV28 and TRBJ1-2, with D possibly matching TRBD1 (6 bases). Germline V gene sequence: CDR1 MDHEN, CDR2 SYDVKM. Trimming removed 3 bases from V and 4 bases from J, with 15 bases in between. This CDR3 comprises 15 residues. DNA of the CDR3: TGTGCCAGCAGTTTTAGGGGGGGAAGCGGCTATGGCTACACCTTC. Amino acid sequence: CASSFRGGSGYGYTF.

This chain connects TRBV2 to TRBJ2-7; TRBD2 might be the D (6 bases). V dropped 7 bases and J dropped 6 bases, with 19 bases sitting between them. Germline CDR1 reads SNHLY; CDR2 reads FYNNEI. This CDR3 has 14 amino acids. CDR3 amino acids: CASTPIGGASEQYF. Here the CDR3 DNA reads TGTGCCAGCACCCCAATCGGGGGTGCGTCCGAGCAGTACTTC.

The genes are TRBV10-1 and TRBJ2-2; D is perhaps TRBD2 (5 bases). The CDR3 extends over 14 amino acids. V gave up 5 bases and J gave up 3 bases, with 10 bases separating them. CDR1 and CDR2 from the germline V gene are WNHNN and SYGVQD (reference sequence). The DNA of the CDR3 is TGCGCCAGCAGTCCGGGGTCCTACACCGGGGAGCTGTTTTTT. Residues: CASSPGSYTGELFF.

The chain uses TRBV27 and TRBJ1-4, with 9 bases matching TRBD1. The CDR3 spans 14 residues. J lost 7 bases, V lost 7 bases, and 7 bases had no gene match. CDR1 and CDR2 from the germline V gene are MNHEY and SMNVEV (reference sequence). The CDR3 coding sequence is TGTGCCAGCACCCTGACAGGGGGTTGTGAAAAACTGTTTTTT. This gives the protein CASTLTGGCEKLFF.

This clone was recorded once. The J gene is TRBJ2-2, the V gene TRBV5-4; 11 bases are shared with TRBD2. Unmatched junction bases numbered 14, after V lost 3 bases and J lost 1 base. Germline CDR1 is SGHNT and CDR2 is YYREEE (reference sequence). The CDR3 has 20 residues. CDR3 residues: CASSSGAGRLAGRNTGELFF. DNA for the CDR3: TGTGCCAGCAGCTCAGGGGCGGGTCGACTAGCGGGGCGGAACACCGGGGAGCTGTTTTTT.

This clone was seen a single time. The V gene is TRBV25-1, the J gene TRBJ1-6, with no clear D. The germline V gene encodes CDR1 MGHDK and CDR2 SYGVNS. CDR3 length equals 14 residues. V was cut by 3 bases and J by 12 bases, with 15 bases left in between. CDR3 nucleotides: TGTGCCAGCAGTGACCGCCCCATGGCGGGACCCCTCCACTTT. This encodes CASSDRPMAGPLHF.

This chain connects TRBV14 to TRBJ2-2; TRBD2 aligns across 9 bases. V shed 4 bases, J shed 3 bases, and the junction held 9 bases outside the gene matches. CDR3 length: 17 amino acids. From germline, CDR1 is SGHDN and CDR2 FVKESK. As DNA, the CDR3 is TGTGCCAGCAGCCGCGAGCGGGAGGTGTCGGACACCGGGGAGCTGTTTTTT. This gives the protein CASSREREVSDTGELFF.

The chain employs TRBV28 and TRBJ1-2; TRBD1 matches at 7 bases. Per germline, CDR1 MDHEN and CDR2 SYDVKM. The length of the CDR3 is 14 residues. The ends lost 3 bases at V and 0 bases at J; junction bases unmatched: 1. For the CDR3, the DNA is TGTGCCAGCAGTTTTGGGACAGCTAACTATGGCTACACCTTC. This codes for CASSFGTANYGYTF.

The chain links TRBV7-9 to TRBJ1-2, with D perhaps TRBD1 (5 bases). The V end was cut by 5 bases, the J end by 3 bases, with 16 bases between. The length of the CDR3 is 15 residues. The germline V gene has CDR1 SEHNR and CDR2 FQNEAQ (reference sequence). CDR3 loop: CASSQRTTAYYGYTF. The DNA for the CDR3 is TGTGCCAGCAGCCAACGAACGACAGCTTACTATGGCTACACCTTC.

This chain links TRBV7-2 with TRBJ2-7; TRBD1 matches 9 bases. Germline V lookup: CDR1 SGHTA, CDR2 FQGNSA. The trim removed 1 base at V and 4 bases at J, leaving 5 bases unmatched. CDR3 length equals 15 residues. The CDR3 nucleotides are TGTGCCAGCAGCTTAGTGGGGGACAGGGTTTACGAGCAGTACTTC. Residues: CASSLVGDRVYEQYF.

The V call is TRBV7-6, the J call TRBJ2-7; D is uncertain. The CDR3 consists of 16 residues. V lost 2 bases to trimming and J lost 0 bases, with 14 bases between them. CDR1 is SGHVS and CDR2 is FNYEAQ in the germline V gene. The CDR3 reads CASSLSLGRISYEQYF. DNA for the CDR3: TGTGCCAGCAGCTTAAGCCTCGGCAGGATCTCCTACGAGCAGTACTTC.

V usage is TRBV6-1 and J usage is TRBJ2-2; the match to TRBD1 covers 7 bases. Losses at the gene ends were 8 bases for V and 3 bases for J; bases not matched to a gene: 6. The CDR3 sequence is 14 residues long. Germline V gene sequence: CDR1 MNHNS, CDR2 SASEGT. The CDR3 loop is CASRRDRDTGELFF. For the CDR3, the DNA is TGTGCCAGCCGTCGAGACAGGGACACCGGGGAGCTGTTTTTT.

CDR3 DNA: TGTGCCAGCAGCGGACAGAGTGGGGATGAGCAGTTCTTC. Translated, it gives CASSGQSGDEQFF. The chain links TRBV11-2 to TRBJ2-1; a weak D match, TRBD1 (6 bases). Germline CDR1 is SGHAT and CDR2 is FQNNGV. CDR3 size: 13 residues. V was shortened by 5 bases and J by 8 bases, with 13 bases between the two germline ends.

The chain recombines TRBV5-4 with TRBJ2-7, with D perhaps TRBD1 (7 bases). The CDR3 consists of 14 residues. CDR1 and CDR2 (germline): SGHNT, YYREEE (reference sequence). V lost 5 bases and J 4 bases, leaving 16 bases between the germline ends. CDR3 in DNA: TGTGCCAGCAGACACGGGCCAGGGGGGTACGAGCAGTACTTC. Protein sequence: CASRHGPGGYEQYF.

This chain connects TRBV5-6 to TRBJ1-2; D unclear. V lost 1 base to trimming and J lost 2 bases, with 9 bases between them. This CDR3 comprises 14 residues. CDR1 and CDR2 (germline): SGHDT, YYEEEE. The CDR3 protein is CASSLTAGNYGYTF. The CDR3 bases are TGTGCCAGCAGCTTGACAGCCGGCAACTATGGCTACACCTTC.

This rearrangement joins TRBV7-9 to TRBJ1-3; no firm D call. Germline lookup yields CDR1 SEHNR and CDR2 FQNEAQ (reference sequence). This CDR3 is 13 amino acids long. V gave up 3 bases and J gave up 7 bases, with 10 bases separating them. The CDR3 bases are TGTGCCAGCAGCTTTAAAGGAGGGAACACCATATATTTT. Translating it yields CASSFKGGNTIYF.

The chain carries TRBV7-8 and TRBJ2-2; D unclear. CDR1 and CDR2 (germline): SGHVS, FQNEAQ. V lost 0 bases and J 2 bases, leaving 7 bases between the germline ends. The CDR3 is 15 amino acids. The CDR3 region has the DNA TGTGCCAGCAGCTTAGCGCGATCCAACACCGGGGAGCTGTTTTTT. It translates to CASSLARSNTGELFF.

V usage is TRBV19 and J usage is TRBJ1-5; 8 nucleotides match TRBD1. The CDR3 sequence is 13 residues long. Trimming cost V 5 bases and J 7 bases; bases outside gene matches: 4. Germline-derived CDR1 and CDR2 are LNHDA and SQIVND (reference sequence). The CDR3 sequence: CASSQQGGQPQHF. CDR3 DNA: TGTGCCAGTAGTCAACAGGGGGGGCAGCCCCAGCATTTT.

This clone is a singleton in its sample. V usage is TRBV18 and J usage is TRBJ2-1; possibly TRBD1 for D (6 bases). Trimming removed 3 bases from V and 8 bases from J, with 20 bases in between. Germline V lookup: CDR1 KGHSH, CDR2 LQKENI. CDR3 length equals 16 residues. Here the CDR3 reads CASSPYRTVPSDEQFF. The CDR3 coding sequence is TGTGCCAGCTCACCGTACCGGACAGTACCTTCCGATGAGCAGTTCTTC.

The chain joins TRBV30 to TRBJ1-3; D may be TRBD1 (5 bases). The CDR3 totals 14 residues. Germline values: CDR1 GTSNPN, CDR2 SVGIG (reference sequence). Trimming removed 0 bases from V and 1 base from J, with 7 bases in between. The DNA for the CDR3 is TGTGCCTGGAGTGTACGGGGGTCTGGAAACACCATATATTTT. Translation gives CAWSVRGSGNTIYF.

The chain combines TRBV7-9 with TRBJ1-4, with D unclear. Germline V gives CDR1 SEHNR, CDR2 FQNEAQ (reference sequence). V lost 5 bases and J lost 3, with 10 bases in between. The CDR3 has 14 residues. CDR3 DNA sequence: TGTGCCAGCAGCCCCCCAATTGCTAATGAAAAACTGTTTTTT. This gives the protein CASSPPIANEKLFF.

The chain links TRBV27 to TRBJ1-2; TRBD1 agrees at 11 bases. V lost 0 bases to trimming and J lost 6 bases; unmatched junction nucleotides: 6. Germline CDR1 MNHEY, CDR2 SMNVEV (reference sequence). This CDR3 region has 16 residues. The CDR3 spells CASSLSPRTGGHGYTF. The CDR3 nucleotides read TGTGCCAGCAGTTTATCGCCACGGACAGGGGGCCATGGCTACACCTTC.

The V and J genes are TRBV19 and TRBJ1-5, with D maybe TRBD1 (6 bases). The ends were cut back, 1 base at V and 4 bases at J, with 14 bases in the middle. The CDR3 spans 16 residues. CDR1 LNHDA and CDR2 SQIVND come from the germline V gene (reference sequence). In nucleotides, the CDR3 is TGTGCCAGTAGTATAGTACACACAAGGGGGAATCAGCCCCAGCATTTT. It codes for CASSIVHTRGNQPQHF.

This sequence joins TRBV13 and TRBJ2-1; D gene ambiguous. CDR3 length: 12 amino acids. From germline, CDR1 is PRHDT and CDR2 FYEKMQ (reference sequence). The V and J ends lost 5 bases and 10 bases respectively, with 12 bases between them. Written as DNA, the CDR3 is TGTGCCAGCAGCGCAGACCTCGGGGAGCAGTTCTTC. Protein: CASSADLGEQFF.

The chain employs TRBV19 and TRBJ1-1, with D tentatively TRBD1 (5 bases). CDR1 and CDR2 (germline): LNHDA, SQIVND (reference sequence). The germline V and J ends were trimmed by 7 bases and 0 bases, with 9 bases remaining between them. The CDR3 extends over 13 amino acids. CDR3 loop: CASTAGLNTEAFF. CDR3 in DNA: TGTGCCAGTACGGCAGGGCTGAACACTGAAGCTTTCTTT.

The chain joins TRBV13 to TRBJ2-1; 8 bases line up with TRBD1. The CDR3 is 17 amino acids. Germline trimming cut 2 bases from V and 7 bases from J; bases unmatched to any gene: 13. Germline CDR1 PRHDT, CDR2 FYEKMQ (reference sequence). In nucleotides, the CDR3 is TGTGCCAGCAGCTTAAATCCCTCGGACAGGGAAAGGAATGAGCAGTTCTTC. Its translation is CASSLNPSDRERNEQFF. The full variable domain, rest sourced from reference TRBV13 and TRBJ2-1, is AAGVIQSPRHLIKEKRETATLKCYPIPRHDTVYWYQQGPGQDPQFLISFYEKMQSDKGSIPDRFSAQQFSDYHSELNMSSLELGDSALYFCASSLNPSDRERNEQFFGPGTRLTVL.

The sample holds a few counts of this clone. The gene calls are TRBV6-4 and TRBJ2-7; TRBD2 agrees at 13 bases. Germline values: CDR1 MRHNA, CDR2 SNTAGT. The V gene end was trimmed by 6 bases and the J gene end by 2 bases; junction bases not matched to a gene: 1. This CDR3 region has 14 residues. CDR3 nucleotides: TGTGCCAGCAGGGGACTAGCGGGACCCTACGAGCAGTACTTC. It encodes CASRGLAGPYEQYF.

The CDR3 protein is CASSVGSSGGARVQETQYF. The CDR3 nucleotides read TGTGCCAGCAGCGTAGGATCTAGCGGGGGGGCCCGAGTCCAAGAGACCCAGTACTTC. This chain links TRBV9 with TRBJ2-5, with 12 bases aligning to TRBD2. The CDR3 loop spans 19 amino acids. J was trimmed by 1 base and V by 0 bases; bases with no gene match: 10. Germline assignment: CDR1 SGDLS and CDR2 YYNGEE.

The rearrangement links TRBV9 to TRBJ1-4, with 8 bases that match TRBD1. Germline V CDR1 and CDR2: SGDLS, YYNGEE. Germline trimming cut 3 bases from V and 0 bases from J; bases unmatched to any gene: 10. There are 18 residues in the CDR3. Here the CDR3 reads CASSGRTGSSATNEKLFF. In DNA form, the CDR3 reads TGTGCCAGCAGCGGACGGACAGGGAGTTCGGCAACTAATGAAAAACTGTTTTTT. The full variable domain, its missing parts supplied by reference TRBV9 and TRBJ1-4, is DSGVTQTPKHLITATGQRVTLRCSPRSGDLSVYWYQQSLDQGLQFLIQYYNGEERAKGNILERFSAQQFPDLHSELNLSSLELGDSALYFCASSGRTGSSATNEKLFFGSGTQLSVL.

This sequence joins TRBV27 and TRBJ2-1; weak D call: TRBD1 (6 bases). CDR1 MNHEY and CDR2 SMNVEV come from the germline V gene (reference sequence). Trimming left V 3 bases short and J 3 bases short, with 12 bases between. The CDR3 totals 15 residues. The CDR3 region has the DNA TGTGCCAGCAGTTTGGGGGCAGGGCTCTACAATGAGCAGTTCTTC. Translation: CASSLGAGLYNEQFF.

Here the CDR3 reads CAWSVGSSGETQYF. For the CDR3, the DNA is TGTGCCTGGAGTGTCGGGTCGAGCGGGGAGACCCAGTACTTC. The chain joins TRBV30 to TRBJ2-5; possibly TRBD2 for D (6 bases). Germline V CDR1 and CDR2: GTSNPN, SVGIG (reference sequence). V was pared by 0 bases and J by 5 bases, with 13 bases between. The CDR3 loop spans 14 amino acids.

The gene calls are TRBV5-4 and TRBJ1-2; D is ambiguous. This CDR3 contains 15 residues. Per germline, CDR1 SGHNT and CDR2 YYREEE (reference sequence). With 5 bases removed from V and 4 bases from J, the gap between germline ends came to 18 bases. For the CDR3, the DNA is TGTGCCAGCAGACGCCCCGGGGAGCCTCGCTATGGCTACACCTTC. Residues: CASRRPGEPRYGYTF.